These 18 T cell receptor beta chains were sequenced from one sample in a study of vaccination effects on CD4 cells after COVID-19. Sequencing was preceded by expansion of antigen-specific CD4+ T cells with viral peptide pools in the ViraFEST assay. Around day 10 of culture, CD4+ T cells were separated out. This person caught SARS-CoV-2 sometime from March to December 2020, and PCR testing confirmed the infection. The data were produced by immunoSEQ multiplex PCR, yet TCRdb's version contains in-frame clones alone and is incomplete. The sample records about 19,000 clones, approximately 81% being singletons. For these receptors, no antigen is known. The source material was CD4+ T cells from PBMCs cultured with SARS-CoV-2 spike peptides, sampled before COVID-19 vaccination. These TCRs come from a human donor who had a prior SARS-CoV-2 infection.

J is TRBJ2-5 and V is TRBV5-6; 7 bases are shared with TRBD2. CDR3 size: 15 residues. Trimming at V came to 4 bases and at J to 3 bases, leaving 9 bases not matched to a gene. CDR1 and CDR2 (germline): SGHDT, YYEEEE. The CDR3 loop is CASSRLRAGEETQYF. The CDR3 region has the DNA TGTGCCAGCAGCCGCCTACGGGCGGGGGAAGAGACCCAGTACTTC.

The chain employs TRBV2 and TRBJ2-5, with D perhaps TRBD1 (6 bases). The CDR3 length is 14 residues. Germline-derived CDR1 and CDR2 are SNHLY and FYNNEI. The germline V and J ends were trimmed by 6 bases and 2 bases, with 13 bases remaining between them. CDR3 nucleotides: TGTGCCAGCAGAAACAGGGACCGGCAAGAGACCCAGTACTTC. As protein: CASRNRDRQETQYF.

The rearrangement uses TRBV15 and TRBJ2-7; D unresolved. Trimming removed 1 base at V and 0 bases at J, with 10 bases between. CDR3 size: 15 residues. The germline V gene has CDR1 LNHNV and CDR2 YYDKDF (reference sequence). CDR3 nucleotide sequence: TGTGCCACCAGCAGAGTAGGCGGATTCTCCTACGAGCAGTACTTC. Its protein product is CATSRVGGFSYEQYF.

This clone was detected once. This chain uses TRBV5-6 with TRBJ2-5, with D perhaps matching TRBD1 (6 bases). Trimming cost V 0 bases and J 5 bases, with 11 bases left between them. Germline assignment: CDR1 SGHDT and CDR2 YYEEEE. The CDR3 length is 14 residues. The CDR3 protein is CASSLATGSETQYF. CDR3 in DNA: TGTGCCAGCAGCTTGGCCACAGGGAGCGAGACCCAGTACTTC.

The chain combines TRBV7-2 with TRBJ2-3; tentative D call: TRBD1 (6 bases). Germline CDR1 and CDR2: SGHTA and FQGNSA. Deletions cut 0 bases from V and 6 bases from J, with 13 bases between. This CDR3 has 15 amino acids. DNA of the CDR3: TGTGCCAGCAGCTTAGCCGTAATCACAGGGGATACGCAGTATTTT. Protein: CASSLAVITGDTQYF.

The chain uses TRBV30 and TRBJ2-3; D is unresolved. V was shortened by 0 bases and J by 0 bases, with 13 bases between the two germline ends. The V gene's germline CDR1 is GTSNPN and CDR2 SVGIG (reference sequence). This CDR3 comprises 16 residues. The DNA of the CDR3 is TGTGCCTGGAGTGTTTTTTCAGGTGGGAGCACAGATACGCAGTATTTT. This encodes CAWSVFSGGSTDTQYF.

The chain uses TRBV15 and TRBJ2-1; the match to TRBD2 covers 7 bases. V was clipped by 3 bases and J by 4 bases; unmatched bases: 15. Germline CDR1 and CDR2: LNHNV and YYDKDF (reference sequence). This CDR3 region has 18 residues. The CDR3 DNA reads TGTGCCACCAGCAGCACGCAAAAACTAGCGCATTCGTACAATGAGCAGTTCTTC. As protein: CATSSTQKLAHSYNEQFF.

The rearrangement links TRBV2 to TRBJ2-1; 8 nucleotides agree with TRBD1. The trim removed 5 bases at V and 14 bases at J, leaving 17 bases unmatched. The CDR3 loop spans 15 amino acids. Germline assignment: CDR1 SNHLY and CDR2 FYNNEI. For the CDR3, the DNA is TGTGCCAGCAGTTCTCAGAGGACAGGGCCGTGGAAGGAGTTCTTC. It is translated as CASSSQRTGPWKEFF.

J is TRBJ2-7 and V is TRBV5-1, with 11 bases identical to TRBD2. The CDR3 consists of 16 residues. CDR1 and CDR2 (germline): SGHRS, YFSETQ. The J segment lost 3 bases and the V segment lost 3 bases, leaving 8 bases of the junction unmatched. CDR3: CASSSRTSGLNYEQYF. In DNA form, the CDR3 reads TGCGCCAGCAGCTCAAGGACTAGCGGGCTAAACTACGAGCAGTACTTC.

This clone was observed a few times. The rearrangement links TRBV11-2 to TRBJ2-1; TRBD2 aligns across 15 bases. Germline V lookup: CDR1 SGHAT, CDR2 FQNNGV. The CDR3 is 17 amino acids. V was pared by 1 base and J by 4 bases, with 2 bases of the junction left unmatched. CDR3 nucleotides: TGTGCCAGCAGCTTAGTGGGACTAGCGGGAGGATACAATGAGCAGTTCTTC. Protein: CASSLVGLAGGYNEQFF.

The V gene is TRBV6-6, the J gene TRBJ2-7, with TRBD1 matching 9 bases. The germline V gene has CDR1 MNHNY and CDR2 SVGAGI (reference sequence). This CDR3 is 15 amino acids long. After removal of 5 bases from V and 1 base from J, the junction contained 6 bases not matched to a gene. CDR3 residues: CASSGTGYDSYEQYF. CDR3 sequence (DNA): TGTGCCAGCAGTGGGACAGGGTATGATTCCTACGAGCAGTACTTC.

The chain combines TRBV7-9 with TRBJ2-3, with TRBD2 identical over 7 bases. The V gene end was trimmed by 8 bases and the J gene end by 2 bases; junction bases not matched to a gene: 10. The CDR3 is made up of 15 amino acids. Germline V CDR1 and CDR2: SEHNR, FQNEAQ (reference sequence). In DNA, the CDR3 is TGTGCCAGCCTAAGGGGAGGGCTTAACACAGATACGCAGTATTTT. Its protein is CASLRGGLNTDTQYF.

The chain couples TRBV6-5 to TRBJ2-3; D gene unclear. The CDR3 has 14 residues. The germline V gene encodes CDR1 MNHEY and CDR2 SVGAGI. Trimming cost V 0 bases and J 7 bases, with 11 bases left between them. The CDR3 sequence is CASSYSRKTYTQYF. DNA for the CDR3: TGTGCCAGCAGTTACTCGAGGAAGACTTATACGCAGTATTTT.

This clone occurred a few times. The chain joins TRBV5-1 to TRBJ2-1; the match to TRBD2 covers 10 bases. Losses at the gene ends were 4 bases for V and 8 bases for J; bases not matched to a gene: 6. From germline, CDR1 is SGHRS and CDR2 YFSETQ. The CDR3 loop spans 14 amino acids. The CDR3 reads CASSIAGGGDEQFF. The CDR3 DNA follows: TGCGCCAGCAGCATAGCGGGAGGTGGGGATGAGCAGTTCTTC.

In nucleotides, the CDR3 is TGCGCCAGCAGCACGGGACAGGGAGGCGAAAAACTGTTTTTT. Protein sequence: CASSTGQGGEKLFF. The chain is built from TRBV5-1 and TRBJ1-4, with 9 nucleotides matching TRBD1. The CDR3 contains 14 residues. Germline V lookup: CDR1 SGHRS, CDR2 YFSETQ. V shed 4 bases, J shed 8 bases, and the junction held 6 bases outside the gene matches.

V and J are TRBV7-2 and TRBJ1-2, with D unresolved. Germline V gene lookup returns CDR1 SGHTA and CDR2 FQGNSA. CDR3 size: 13 residues. V was clipped by 5 bases and J by 0 bases, with 7 bases between them. CDR3 residues: CASSPQANYGYTF. CDR3 DNA: TGTGCCAGCAGCCCACAAGCTAACTATGGCTACACCTTC.

This sequence joins TRBV2 and TRBJ1-1; D is uncertain. Trimming cost V 3 bases and J 6 bases, with 8 bases left between them. The CDR3 length is 12 residues. Looked up from germline, CDR1 is SNHLY and CDR2 is FYNNEI. The CDR3 reads CASSDWVSEAFF. As DNA, the CDR3 is TGTGCCAGCAGTGACTGGGTATCTGAAGCTTTCTTT. The variable domain in full, completed from reference TRBV2 and TRBJ1-1, reads EPEVTQTPSHQVTQMGQEVILRCVPISNHLYFYWYRQILGQKVEFLVSFYNNEISEKSEIFDDQFSVERPDGSNFTLKIRSTKLEDSAMYFCASSDWVSEAFFGQGTRLTVV.

This clone showed up just a few times. The chain couples TRBV7-3 to TRBJ2-2; 7 bases line up with TRBD2. V dropped 2 bases and J dropped 6; count of bases not matched to a gene: 6. The CDR3 sequence is 15 residues long. Germline CDR1 and CDR2: SGHTA and FQGTGA. In DNA, the CDR3 is TGTGCCAGCAGCTTAGGCGGGAGAGGATCCGGGGAGCTGTTTTTT. Translation gives CASSLGGRGSGELFF. The whole variable domain, filled in from reference TRBV7-3 and TRBJ2-2, reads GAGVSQTPSNKVTEKGKYVELRCDPISGHTALYWYRQSLGQGPEFLIYFQGTGAADDSGLPNDRFFAVRPEGSVSTLKIQRTERGDSAVYLCASSLGGRGSGELFFGEGSRLTVL.